Below, one T cell receptor beta chain is given with its context. Clones were read by immunoSEQ multiplex PCR, and TCRdb kept only the in-frame ones, dropping some. The sample has 92,000 or so clones; around 90% are singletons. This specimen belongs to a study of siplizumab effects on memory and regulatory T cells. The CDR3 length is 15 residues. V was pared by 0 bases and J by 5 bases, with 11 bases between. The germline CDR1 and CDR2 sequences are SGHTA and FQGNSA. The sequenced material came from CD4+ T cells sorted from blood. The clonotype was recovered from a human donor in good health. The chain uses TRBV7-2 and TRBJ2-1; D is unresolved. CDR3 nucleotide sequence: TGTGCCAGCAGCTTAGCACCAACAGCTAACAATGAGCAGTTCTTC. Protein: CASSLAPTANNEQFF. The full variable domain, completed using reference TRBV7-2 and TRBJ2-1, is GAGVSQSPSNKVTEKGKDVELRCDPISGHTALYWYRQSLGQGLEFLIYFQGNSAPDKSGLPSDRFSAERTGGSVSTLTIQRTQQEDSAVYLCASSLAPTANNEQFFGPGTRLTVL.